Listed below are T cell receptor beta chains from one sample, sequenced in a study of graft-versus-host responses after intestinal transplantation. Sequencing was performed with immunoSEQ multiplex PCR; in TCRdb, only in-frame clones are kept and a portion is missing. The sample carries about 130,000 clones, about nine tenths recorded once. These receptors' antigens are unknown. Sequencing was performed on unstimulated CD4+ T cells sorted from spleen or lymph node cells, taken before intestinal transplant. The receptors shown here come from a human donor who received an intestinal transplant. Each CDR3 is given with its conserved first and last residue. D genes are given only for firm matches. Clone size is stated in some rows and not others, as once, few, many or a class when expanded.

clone_size j_call d_call v_call cdr3_aa cdr3_nt
. TRBJ1-4 . TRBV14 CASSPLRGGPTNEKLFF TGTGCCAGCAGCCCCCTGCGGGGGGGCCCCACTAATGAAAAACTGTTTTTT
. TRBJ1-2 . TRBV10-3 CAIRSEVPDGYTF TGTGCCATCAGGTCGGAGGTTCCAGATGGCTACACCTTC
few TRBJ1-1 . TRBV19 CASSQRLKTRMNTEAFF TGTGCCAGTAGCCAACGGTTAAAAACCAGGATGAACACTGAAGCTTTCTTT
medium-sized TRBJ2-7 . TRBV27 CASSLYREGEQYF TGTGCCAGCAGTTTGTACAGGGAGGGGGAGCAGTACTTC
. TRBJ2-5 . TRBV19 CASEREETQYF TGTGCCAGCGAACGGGAGGAGACCCAGTACTTC
. TRBJ2-5 . TRBV5-1 CASSLGLTAPETQYF TGCGCCAGCAGCTTGGGGTTAACAGCTCCAGAGACCCAGTACTTC
. TRBJ2-7 . TRBV28 CASSLSGRRTSYEQYF TGTGCCAGCAGCCTTAGCGGACGACGTACTAGCTACGAGCAGTACTTC
. TRBJ2-3 TRBD2 TRBV27 CASSMRLAGDTQYF TGTGCCAGCAGCATGCGGCTAGCGGGTGATACGCAGTATTTT
. TRBJ2-7 . TRBV28 CASSFWLGPEGNYEQYF TGTGCCAGCAGTTTCTGGTTGGGTCCAGAGGGGAACTACGAGCAGTACTTC
. TRBJ2-6 . TRBV10-3 CAISGPGANVLTF TGTGCCATCAGTGGCCCGGGGGCCAACGTCCTGACTTTC
. TRBJ2-5 . TRBV7-8 CASSSPAQRADQETQYF TGTGCCAGCAGCTCCCCCGCACAGAGAGCCGATCAAGAGACCCAGTACTTC
. TRBJ2-7 . TRBV20-1 CSTRGTYEQYF TGCAGTACACGGGGGACCTACGAGCAGTACTTC
. TRBJ2-5 . TRBV5-6 CASSLEAGLVAETQYF TGTGCCAGCAGCTTGGAGGCAGGGTTGGTGGCAGAGACCCAGTACTTC
. TRBJ2-3 TRBD1 TRBV4-1 CASSQLGQGYEDTQYF TGCGCCAGCAGTCAACTGGGACAGGGGTATGAAGATACGCAGTATTTT
. TRBJ2-7 TRBD1 TRBV11-1 CASSLDWTGVYEQYF TGTGCCAGCAGCTTAGATTGGACAGGGGTGTACGAGCAGTACTTC
. TRBJ2-1 . TRBV7-9 CASSLEWNEQFF TGTGCCAGCAGCTTAGAGTGGAATGAGCAGTTCTTC
. TRBJ2-4 . TRBV7-2 CASSLVGRGNIQYF TGTGCCAGCAGCTTAGTTGGCAGGGGCAACATTCAGTACTTC
once TRBJ2-7 . TRBV27 CASSLKAGGHYEQYF TGTGCCAGCAGTTTAAAGGCCGGAGGACACTACGAGCAGTACTTC
. TRBJ2-5 TRBD1 TRBV7-9 CASSLYGTELGETQYF TGTGCCAGCAGCCTATACGGGACAGAGTTGGGAGAGACCCAGTACTTC
. TRBJ2-1 . TRBV27 CASSLQGLYNEQFF TGTGCCAGCAGTTTACAGGGTTTGTACAATGAGCAGTTCTTC
. TRBJ2-3 . TRBV27 CARPTTTLFTDTQYF TGTGCCAGACCCACTACCACTCTATTCACAGATACGCAGTATTTT
. TRBJ2-7 . TRBV5-1 CASSSGGPVDEQYF TGCGCCAGCAGCAGTGGAGGGCCGGTCGACGAGCAGTACTTC
. TRBJ2-2 . TRBV19 CASKAYTGELFF TGTGCCAGTAAGGCTTACACCGGGGAGCTGTTTTTT
. TRBJ1-1 . TRBV19 CASSTALGENTEAFF TGTGCCAGTAGTACTGCCCTGGGCGAGAACACTGAAGCTTTCTTT
. TRBJ1-1 TRBD1 TRBV29-1 CSVGTGGTEAFF TGCAGCGTGGGGACAGGGGGCACTGAAGCTTTCTTT
. TRBJ2-5 TRBD1 TRBV19 CASTGRDRGLGETQYF TGTGCCAGTACCGGCCGGGACAGGGGGCTTGGCGAGACCCAGTACTTC
. TRBJ1-5 . TRBV19 CASSIEVGWSNQPQHF TGTGCCAGTAGTATAGAGGTCGGCTGGAGCAATCAGCCCCAGCATTTT
. TRBJ1-4 . TRBV7-9 CASSFGGTNEKLFF TGTGCCAGCAGCTTTGGGGGCACTAATGAAAAACTGTTTTTT
. TRBJ2-3 TRBD2 TRBV15 CATSRLFGHEGLAGPDTQYF TGTGCCACCAGCAGACTTTTCGGCCACGAGGGACTAGCGGGGCCAGATACGCAGTATTTT
. TRBJ1-5 . TRBV19 CASSGGLSSNQPQHF TGTGCCAGTAGTGGGGGACTGAGTAGCAATCAGCCCCAGCATTTT
. TRBJ1-5 . TRBV30 CAWSSAGEQPQHF TGTGCCTGGAGTTCCGCAGGAGAGCAGCCCCAGCATTTT
. TRBJ2-5 TRBD2 TRBV10-3 CAISLLAEETQYF TGTGCCATCAGCCTACTAGCGGAAGAGACCCAGTACTTC
. TRBJ2-5 TRBD1 TRBV5-1 CASSQGQGRETQYF TGCGCCAGCAGCCAAGGACAGGGGAGAGAGACCCAGTACTTC
. TRBJ2-5 TRBD1 TRBV7-7 CASSFDRGQETQYF TGTGCCAGCAGCTTTGACAGGGGACAAGAGACCCAGTACTTC
. TRBJ2-1 . TRBV19 CASSLQIRRHEQFF TGTGCCAGTAGTCTGCAGATTCGACGTCATGAGCAGTTCTTC
. TRBJ1-1 . TRBV7-3 CASSLDGKRVNTEAFF TGTGCCAGCAGCTTAGATGGGAAGAGGGTGAACACTGAAGCTTTCTTT
. TRBJ1-2 . TRBV7-9 CASSLLPPYGYTF TGTGCCAGCAGCTTACTACCGCCCTATGGCTACACCTTC
. TRBJ1-1 . TRBV7-9 CASSKIGAEAFF TGTGCCAGCAGCAAAATCGGGGCTGAAGCTTTCTTT
. TRBJ1-5 . TRBV4-1 CASSQGPGSNQPQHF TGCGCCAGCAGCCAAGGGCCAGGAAGCAATCAGCCCCAGCATTTT
. TRBJ2-7 . TRBV11-2 CASSSPAGEQYF TGTGCCAGCAGCTCCCCCGCAGGGGAGCAGTACTTC
once TRBJ1-1 TRBD1 TRBV9 CASSVGSTGPYTEAFF TGTGCCAGCAGCGTAGGATCGACAGGGCCGTACACTGAAGCTTTCTTT
. TRBJ2-1 TRBD2 TRBV19 CASSLGLAGASEQFF TGTGCCAGTAGTCTGGGACTAGCGGGAGCCTCCGAGCAGTTCTTC
. TRBJ2-7 TRBD2 TRBV7-9 CASSLALAGGHEQYF TGTGCCAGCAGCTTAGCACTAGCGGGAGGGCACGAGCAGTACTTC